Listed below are T cell receptor beta chains from one sample, sequenced in a study of OX40 agonist ivuxolimab in advanced cancers. TCRdb's table, derived via immunoSEQ multiplex PCR, lists solely in-frame clones and lacks some. Among some 100,000 clones, 90% were seen once, and the ten largest hold 0.25% to 0.35%. The sample was CD4+ or CD8+ T cells sorted from blood, taken in a trial of the OX40 agonist ivuxolimab. The receptor set was obtained from an adult with an advanced solid tumor such as melanoma, head and neck, liver or kidney cancer. The CDR3 runs from the conserved cysteine through the conserved F or W. D genes are given only for firm matches. Expanded clones are given a class, and other clones once, few, many or no size at all.

TRBV7-2	.	TRBD2	TRBJ2-5	CASSFSKRTSRETQYF	TGTGCCAGCAGCTTCTCCAAAAGGACTAGCAGAGAGACCCAGTACTTC
TRBV6-1	.	.	TRBJ1-1	CASSRDVSNTEAFF	TGTGCCAGCAGTAGGGACGTATCGAACACTGAAGCTTTCTTT
TRBV23-1	.	.	TRBJ2-5	CASTQTRVETQYF	TGCGCCAGCACCCAGACCCGGGTTGAGACCCAGTACTTC
TRBV7-2	once	.	TRBJ2-5	CASSLAGRQETQYF	TGTGCCAGCAGCTTAGCGGGCAGGCAAGAGACCCAGTACTTC
TRBV11-3	.	.	TRBJ2-2	CASEDGQNTGELFF	TGTGCCAGTGAGGATGGACAGAACACCGGGGAGCTGTTTTTT
TRBV5-1	.	.	TRBJ2-3	CASSLSGDRTDTQYF	TGCGCCAGCAGCTTGTCCGGGGATCGCACAGATACGCAGTATTTT
TRBV6-5	once	TRBD1	TRBJ2-5	CASSYRTGGETQYF	TGTGCCAGCAGTTACAGGACAGGGGGGGAGACCCAGTACTTC
TRBV6-5	.	.	TRBJ1-2	CASYSRGYGYTF	TGTGCCAGCTACTCCAGGGGCTATGGCTACACCTTC
TRBV4-2	.	.	TRBJ2-2	CASNTGTSNTGELFF	TGTGCCAGTAATACCGGGACATCGAACACCGGGGAGCTGTTTTTT
TRBV30	.	TRBD2	TRBJ2-3	CAWKASGSTDTQYF	TGTGCCTGGAAGGCTAGCGGGAGCACAGATACGCAGTATTTT
TRBV7-6	.	.	TRBJ2-7	CASSLVEQTYEQYF	TGTGCCAGCAGCTTAGTAGAGCAAACCTACGAGCAGTACTTC
TRBV7-9	.	.	TRBJ2-2	CASSLGLSNTGELFF	TGTGCCAGCAGCTTAGGACTGTCGAACACCGGGGAGCTGTTTTTT
TRBV28	.	TRBD2	TRBJ2-7	CASSLGRGPYEQYF	TGTGCCAGCAGTTTAGGGAGGGGACCCTACGAGCAGTACTTC
TRBV19	.	TRBD1	TRBJ1-5	CASRSSTGAAGNQPQHF	TGTGCCAGTAGATCCTCGACAGGGGCAGCCGGCAATCAGCCCCAGCATTTT
TRBV19	.	.	TRBJ2-6	CASSARQRSGGANVLTF	TGTGCCAGTAGTGCTCGACAGCGTTCGGGAGGGGCCAACGTCCTGACTTTC
TRBV18	.	.	TRBJ2-2	CASSLLGGTGELFF	TGTGCCAGCTCACTTCTCGGGGGAACCGGGGAGCTGTTTTTT
TRBV5-4	.	.	TRBJ2-5	CASSLGVHSKETQYF	TGTGCCAGCAGCTTGGGGGTACATAGCAAAGAGACCCAGTACTTC
TRBV5-4	.	.	TRBJ1-5	CASSSDTDQPQHF	TGTGCCAGCAGCTCTGATACTGATCAGCCCCAGCATTTT
TRBV5-6	.	TRBD2	TRBJ2-5	CASSLFAGERRETQYF	TGTGCCAGCAGCTTGTTCGCGGGAGAACGAAGAGAGACCCAGTACTTC
TRBV4-1	.	TRBD2	TRBJ2-2	CASSQVSTSGTGELFF	TGCGCCAGCAGCCAAGTTTCCACTAGCGGCACCGGGGAGCTGTTTTTT
TRBV7-2	.	.	TRBJ1-2	CASSLGMEGVGGYTF	TGTGCCAGCAGCTTAGGCATGGAGGGGGTCGGTGGCTACACCTTC
TRBV25-1	.	.	TRBJ1-5	CATRQYGDNQPQHF	TGTGCCACCCGTCAGTACGGGGACAATCAGCCCCAGCATTTT
TRBV18	.	TRBD2	TRBJ2-7	CASSPTSGSSYEQYF	TGTGCCAGCTCACCGACTAGCGGGAGCTCCTACGAGCAGTACTTC
TRBV9	.	TRBD2	TRBJ2-3	CASSPVAGDTDTQYF	TGTGCCAGCAGCCCAGTAGCGGGAGACACAGATACGCAGTATTTT
TRBV2	.	.	TRBJ2-7	CASSGQNPYEQYF	TGTGCCAGCAGCGGACAGAATCCCTACGAGCAGTACTTC
TRBV18	.	TRBD2	TRBJ2-5	CASSPLGPSGRARETQYF	TGTGCCAGCTCACCACTAGGCCCTAGCGGGAGGGCCAGAGAGACCCAGTACTTC
TRBV5-1	.	.	TRBJ2-5	CASSPRQGGETQYF	TGCGCCAGCAGCCCCCGGCAAGGAGGAGAGACCCAGTACTTC
TRBV9	.	.	TRBJ2-7	CASSVVGSSYEQYF	TGTGCCAGCAGCGTAGTGGGTAGCTCCTACGAGCAGTACTTC
TRBV7-9	.	TRBD1	TRBJ2-5	CASSPRTGAKETQYF	TGTGCCAGCAGCCCCCGGACAGGGGCGAAAGAGACCCAGTACTTC
TRBV11-2	.	.	TRBJ2-3	CASSFGLTPHF	TGTGCCAGCAGCTTCGGCCTTACCCCTCATTTT
TRBV30	.	.	TRBJ2-1	CAWLRGYNEQFF	TGTGCCTGGCTGCGGGGATACAATGAGCAGTTCTTC
TRBV5-6	.	TRBD1	TRBJ1-4	CASTLVRDRETREKLFF	TGTGCCAGCACCCTGGTCCGGGACAGGGAGACTCGTGAAAAACTGTTTTTT
TRBV2	.	TRBD1	TRBJ1-2	CASIPTPRGQGGYTF	TGTGCCAGCATCCCCACACCGCGCGGACAGGGCGGCTACACCTTC
TRBV30	once	.	TRBJ2-2	CAWSVPGNTGELFF	TGTGCCTGGAGTGTACCTGGGAACACCGGGGAGCTGTTTTTT
TRBV2	.	.	TRBJ2-7	CATGASPYEQYF	TGTGCCACTGGTGCTAGTCCCTACGAGCAGTACTTC
TRBV5-8	once	.	TRBJ2-5	CASSLAGTAGETQYF	TGTGCCAGCAGCTTGGCCGGGACGGCAGGGGAGACCCAGTACTTC
TRBV6-5	.	TRBD1	TRBJ1-4	CASSTGQVRAEKLFF	TGTGCCAGCAGTACGGGACAGGTCAGGGCTGAAAAACTGTTTTTT
TRBV6-1	.	TRBD2	TRBJ2-7	CASSERAGGSKIGSEQYF	TGTGCCAGCAGTGAAAGGGCGGGAGGGTCGAAAATTGGCTCCGAGCAGTACTTC
TRBV7-2	.	TRBD1	TRBJ2-7	CASSLEGQGAYEQYF	TGTGCCAGCAGCTTAGAGGGACAGGGGGCCTACGAGCAGTACTTC
TRBV5-6	.	.	TRBJ1-1	CASSVLGYGNTEAFF	TGTGCCAGCAGCGTGCTTGGGTACGGGAACACTGAAGCTTTCTTT
TRBV9	.	.	TRBJ2-1	CASSPNREGVYNEQFF	TGTGCCAGCAGCCCCAACAGAGAGGGGGTATACAATGAGCAGTTCTTC
TRBV19	once	.	TRBJ2-5	CASYSGGGETQYF	TGTGCCAGTTATAGTGGGGGCGGAGAGACCCAGTACTTC